The rows below give T cell receptor beta chains drawn from one sample of a study of response to subunit inactivated influenza vaccine. TCRdb re-derived calls from the RT-PCR reads in MiXCR, one entry per CDR3 protein. Among approximately 500,000 distinct CDR3 sequences listed, 13% were seen once. The sample was PBMCs from blood, taken 40 to 50 days after vaccination. The receptor set was obtained from a man aged 45-65 years who received an inactivated influenza vaccine. CDR3s include the opening cysteine and the closing phenylalanine or tryptophan. A D gene is named only where the DNA matches it firmly. Some rows have no size entry. The others give once, few or many, or a class for an expanded clone.

V gene	clone size	J gene	D gene	CDR3 protein	CDR3 DNA
TRBV4-2	many	TRBJ2-7	TRBD2	CASSQVREVTYEQYF	TGTGCCAGCAGCCAGGTTCGGGAGGTTACCTACGAGCAGTACTTC
TRBV24-1	-	TRBJ2-5	-	CATSDGGGRETQYF	TGTGCCACCAGTGATGGAGGGGGCCGCGAGACCCAGTACTTC
TRBV5-1	many	TRBJ1-2	-	CASQTDPGAFYGYTF	TGCGCCAGCCAAACCGACCCGGGGGCTTTCTATGGCTACACCTTC
TRBV3-1	-	TRBJ1-5	TRBD1	CASSRDPKGGAGQPQHF	TGTGCCAGCAGCCGTGATCCGAAAGGGGGCGCGGGTCAGCCCCAGCATTTT
TRBV7-9	-	TRBJ2-7	TRBD1	CASSPWDRVFEQYF	TGTGCCAGCAGCCCCTGGGACAGGGTCTTCGAGCAGTACTTC
TRBV4-3	-	TRBJ1-4	TRBD1	CASSQGTGQRNEKLFF	TGCGCCAGCAGCCAAGGGACGGGACAGCGGAATGAAAAACTGTTTTTT
TRBV9	-	TRBJ2-2	TRBD2	CASSGLAGDRVTGELFF	TGTGCCAGCAGCGGACTAGCGGGAGACCGTGTCACCGGGGAGCTGTTTTTT
TRBV28	many	TRBJ2-2	-	CATRRTNTGELFF	TGTGCCACCCGACGTACGAACACCGGGGAGCTGTTTTTT
TRBV21-1	-	TRBJ2-7	-	CASSCISGLAGGHDPYEQYF	TGTGCCAGCAGCTGTATATCGGGACTAGCGGGAGGGCACGACCCCTACGAGCAGTACTTC
TRBV7-7	many	TRBJ2-7	-	CASSLAPASEQYF	TGTGCTAGCAGCTTAGCCCCCGCATCGGAGCAGTACTTC
TRBV5-1	many	TRBJ1-1	-	CASSLGAGTEAFF	TGCGCCAGCAGCTTGGGGGCCGGCACTGAAGCTTTCTTT
TRBV12-3/TRBV12-4	many	TRBJ2-5	-	CASSLGPGGIQETQYF	TGTGCCAGCAGTTTAGGTCCAGGGGGGATCCAAGAGACCCAGTACTTC
TRBV29-1	few	TRBJ2-1	-	CSVTRGSSGNEQFF	TGCAGCGTTACTCGGGGGTCCTCGGGGAATGAGCAGTTCTTC
TRBV28	-	TRBJ2-5	-	CASSLIETQYF	TGTGCCAGCAGTTTAATAGAGACCCAGTACTTC
TRBV6-1	few	TRBJ2-1	-	CASSEASANEQFF	TGTGCCAGCAGTGAGGCTAGCGCGAATGAGCAGTTCTTC
TRBV9	-	TRBJ1-5	-	CASSVGDSYQPQHF	TGTGCCAGCAGCGTAGGTGACAGCTATCAGCCCCAGCATTTT
TRBV7-9	-	TRBJ2-1	-	CASSSRTTVSYNEQFF	TGTGCCAGCAGCTCCCGGACTACAGTCTCCTACAATGAGCAGTTCTTC
TRBV10-3	few	TRBJ1-1	-	CATGGQNMNTEAFF	TGTGCCACCGGGGGGCAAAACATGAACACTGAAGCTTTCTTT
TRBV20-1	many	TRBJ1-6	-	CSASRGSNSPLHF	TGCAGTGCTAGCCGAGGGTCTAATTCACCCCTCCACTTT
TRBV29-1	-	TRBJ1-2	-	CSVQTEGNYGYTF	TGCAGCGTCCAAACCGAAGGGAACTATGGCTACACCTTC
TRBV10-3	-	TRBJ1-4	-	CATLAQENEKLFF	TGTGCCACCCTGGCGCAGGAAAATGAAAAACTGTTTTTT
TRBV18	few	TRBJ2-5	TRBD2	CASSPGLAGVMGAETQYF	TGTGCCAGCTCACCTGGACTAGCGGGAGTTATGGGAGCTGAGACCCAGTACTTC
TRBV7-2	few	TRBJ2-7	TRBD1	CASSSRTGQPYEQYF	TGTGCCAGCAGCTCCCGGACAGGGCAGCCCTACGAGCAGTACTTC
TRBV7-2	-	TRBJ2-5	-	CASSVTVLPPETQYF	TGTGCCAGCAGCGTAACAGTTCTTCCCCCAGAGACCCAGTACTTC
TRBV5-5	-	TRBJ2-5	TRBD2	CASSLGTSGGSETQYF	TGTGCCAGCAGCTTAGGGACTAGCGGGGGTTCGGAGACCCAGTACTTC
TRBV7-2	many	TRBJ1-1	-	CASSRGTMNTEAFF	TGTGCCAGCAGCCGAGGCACCATGAACACTGAAGCTTTCTTT
TRBV20-1	-	TRBJ2-3	TRBD2	CCARDLSSSGGTDTQYF	TGCTGTGCTAGAGATTTATCTTCTAGCGGGGGAACAGATACGCAGTATTTT
TRBV7-8	few	TRBJ2-4	TRBD2	CASSFSGGNIQYF	TGTGCCAGCAGCTTTAGCGGGGGAAACATTCAGTACTTC
TRBV12-3/TRBV12-4	few	TRBJ2-5	-	CASSSGGQTTETQYF	TGTGCCAGCAGTTCCGGGGGACAGACAACGGAGACCCAGTACTTC
TRBV4-1	-	TRBJ2-7	-	CASSPGGDYEQYF	TGCGCCAGCAGCCCCGGGGGAGACTACGAGCAGTACTTC
TRBV20-1	few	TRBJ2-1	TRBD2	CSARGNSGSSYNEQFF	TGCAGTGCTAGAGGGAATAGCGGGAGCTCCTACAATGAGCAGTTCTTC
TRBV6-5	many	TRBJ2-5	TRBD2	CASSLQLAGVEETQYF	TGTGCCAGCAGTTTGCAACTAGCGGGAGTAGAAGAGACCCAGTACTTC
TRBV20-1	few	TRBJ1-4	TRBD1	CSARQPRDRGRNEKLFF	TGCAGTGCTAGACAACCTCGGGACAGGGGGCGGAATGAAAAACTGTTTTTT
TRBV2	few	TRBJ2-5	TRBD2	CASSAREGQETQYF	TGTGCCAGCAGTGCGCGGGAGGGCCAGGAGACCCAGTACTTC
TRBV11-1	-	TRBJ1-1	TRBD1	CASSPRQGYTEAFF	TGTGCCAGCAGCCCTCGACAGGGGTACACTGAAGCTTTCTTT
TRBV7-2	many	TRBJ2-1	TRBD2	CASSLVAGLAGDEFSYNEQFF	TGTGCCAGCAGCTTAGTCGCGGGACTAGCGGGTGATGAATTCTCCTACAATGAGCAGTTCTTC
TRBV6-1	few	TRBJ2-5	TRBD1	CASSPQGAEETQYF	TGTGCCAGCAGTCCCCAGGGGGCTGAAGAGACCCAGTACTTC
TRBV9	few	TRBJ2-5	TRBD2	CASSEQAGEAETQYF	TGTGCCAGCAGCGAGCAAGCGGGAGAGGCAGAGACCCAGTACTTC
TRBV11-2	many	TRBJ1-2	-	CASSLTDNYGYTF	TGTGCCAGCAGCTTGACAGATAACTATGGCTACACCTTC
TRBV20-1	-	TRBJ2-1	-	CSARDFSGAGEQFF	TGCAGTGCTAGAGATTTTAGTGGGGCCGGCGAGCAGTTCTTC
TRBV29-1	few	TRBJ1-2	TRBD1	CSVEEGFPGGGGYTF	TGCAGCGTTGAAGAAGGGTTCCCAGGGGGCGGTGGCTACACCTTC
TRBV12-3/TRBV12-4	-	TRBJ1-2	-	CASSLGRNLNYGYTF	TGTGCCAGCAGTTTGGGCAGGAACCTTAACTATGGCTACACCTTC